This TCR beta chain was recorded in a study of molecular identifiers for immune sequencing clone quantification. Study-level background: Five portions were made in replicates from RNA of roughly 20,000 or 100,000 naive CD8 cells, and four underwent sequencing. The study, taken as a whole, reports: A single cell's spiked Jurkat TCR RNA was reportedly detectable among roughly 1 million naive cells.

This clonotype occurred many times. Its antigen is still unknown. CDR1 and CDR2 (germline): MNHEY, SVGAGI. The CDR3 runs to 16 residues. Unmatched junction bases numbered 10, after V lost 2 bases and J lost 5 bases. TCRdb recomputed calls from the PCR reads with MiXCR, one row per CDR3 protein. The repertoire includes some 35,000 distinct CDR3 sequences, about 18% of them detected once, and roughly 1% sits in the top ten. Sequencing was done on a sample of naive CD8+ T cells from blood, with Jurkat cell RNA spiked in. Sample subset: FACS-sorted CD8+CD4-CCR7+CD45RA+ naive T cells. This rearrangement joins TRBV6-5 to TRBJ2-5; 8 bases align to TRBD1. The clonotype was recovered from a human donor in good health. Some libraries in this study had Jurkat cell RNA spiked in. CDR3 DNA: TGTGCCAGCAGTTACACCTTTCAGGGGGCGGGCGAGACCCAGTACTTC. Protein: CASSYTFQGAGETQYF.